The entry that follows covers one T cell receptor (beta chain) sequence. It lacks a known antigen. Per-base quality was not reported, and no clone a single base away is much larger than it. A single peripheral blood draw of around 120 mL on average was collected from each donor into heparinised tubes. Naive, central memory, regulatory and stem cell-like memory CD4+ T cells were sorted on a BD FACSAria II using a panel including CD45RO, CCR7, CD25, CD127, CD95 and CD27. A purity above 98% was achieved for all sorted populations. PBMCs were separated immediately by Lymphoprep density gradient centrifugation and were stained directly, without being cultured. To minimize batch effects, samples were stained and sorted in pairs, one healthy donor with one patient per experiment. This record comes from a study of beta chain features in type 1 diabetes (dated by TCRdb to 2017 to 2018). About the full investigation: No differences in mean age, gender distribution, total cell number or subset yield were found between patients and healthy donors. Regulatory and stem cell-like memory subsets were obtained from only 8 patients and about eight healthy donors, while naive and central memory subsets were obtained from all 30 or so donors. Across all samples, fewer than 130 million sorted cells were examined, and cell number per subset correlated strongly with RNA yield. The study compared the TCRB repertoires of sorted circulating CD4+ T cell subsets in recently diagnosed type 1 diabetes patients with those in matched healthy donors. Results the study describes overall, beyond this receptor: At VDJ recombination sites, type 1 diabetes patients had fewer insertions and more deleted nucleotides, which implies abnormalities in thymic rearrangement. Because cDNA was sequenced instead of genomic DNA, activated cells with high expression could be over-represented, although the groups did not differ in activation or CD3 levels. Because the HLA sub-analyses included only small numbers of individuals, any influence of HLA type on TCRB rearrangement was left unresolved. In all four CD4+ subsets, TCRB CDR3 length was moderately but significantly shorter in type 1 diabetes patients. The naive, central memory and regulatory TCRB repertoires appeared to resemble one another more closely among patients than among healthy donors. PCR might favor shorter templates, but patient and control samples were amplified and corrected together, so any skew would affect both groups equally.

The CDR3 runs 17 amino acids, cysteine and phenylalanine included. Here the CDR3 DNA is all that survives: 51 bases in frame from base 1. Sequences MGHRA (CDR1) and YSYEKL (CDR2) are obtained from the germline V gene. The trim is 1 base for V and 0 bases for J, with a gap of 10 bases between the germline ends. The entire isolated RNA was reverse transcribed using the High Capacity cDNA Reverse Transcription Kit, and thus expressed TCRB transcripts were sequenced. Deep immunoSEQ sequencing was applied to naive, central memory and regulatory T cell samples, giving an average of around 3.8 million total reads per sample. Sorted cells were lysed in RLT buffer and RNA was extracted with DNase-treated RNeasy Micro or Mini kits, depending on cell number. Each cell subset was processed separately to prevent cross-contamination, with patient and healthy donor samples processed together. Using the immunoSEQ multiplex PCR, TCRB sequences were amplified from cDNA into 87-bp fragments spanning the CDR3 region. Sequencing of the amplicons was done on the Illumina HiSeq platform. The authors' pipeline ran thus. Synthetic template baselines were used to correct PCR bias computationally, reads within Hamming distance 2 were collapsed together, and singletons that could not be merged were discarded. Reads were aligned to IMGT to assign V, D and J genes, CDR3 length, and insertions or deletions at six rearrangement sites. Within each subset, clonotype counts were normalized to the number of sorted cells before true diversity and Gini coefficients were calculated with the tcR R package. Repertoire sharing was quantified using the overlap coefficient calculated on TCRB nucleotide sequences. Out-of-frame TCRB sequences from naive cells were analyzed as a proxy for the pre-selection repertoire. The clones in this table, taken by TCRdb from immuneACCESS, are in-frame only. Not every clone is retained; where verified, under half of the shortfall comes from an unresolved V gene, and the cause of the rest is unknown. Clone size and V and J calls were adopted from that table, with D and trimming inferred from the DNA. This sample comprises about 360,000 clones, over 10% of them detected only once. Together, the top ten hold approximately 0.015% of the sample.

The TCR originated in a man between 18 and 29 years old in good health. The sample taken for sequencing was naive CD4+ T cells from blood. The intended sense of this specimen's cell subset or site label: true naive CD4+ T cells. Rearrangement joined TRBV4-1 to TRBJ2-6, with the D gene not clear enough to name. The CDR3: CASSQVAVNSGANVLTF. The DNA reads as follows: TGCGCCAGCAGCCAAGTTGCAGTAAACTCTGGGGCCAACGTCCTGACTTTC.